This is a list of T cell receptor beta chains from one sample in a study of T cells in Graves' hyperthyroidism and ophthalmopathy. MiXCR, run by TCRdb on the multiplex PCR reads, gives a single entry per CDR3 protein. The sample lists about 270,000 distinct CDR3 sequences; 20% to 25% were seen once. Sequencing used blood. All receptors derive from a man aged 25-45 years with Graves' ophthalmopathy. CDR3s include the opening cysteine and the closing phenylalanine or tryptophan. The D gene is left open where the match is weak. A clone size is listed for some rows: how often the clone was seen (once, few, many), or a class if it is expanded.

v_call	d_call	j_call	clone_size	cdr3_nt	cdr3_aa
TRBV5-1	NA	TRBJ2-3	few	TGCGCCAGCAGCTTGGATCCCGCCGGGCCAGATACGCAGTATTTT	CASSLDPAGPDTQYF
TRBV11-2	TRBD1	TRBJ1-5	NA	TGTGCCAGCAGCTTAGACTACAGGGGTAGCAATCAGCCCCAGCATTTT	CASSLDYRGSNQPQHF
TRBV27	NA	TRBJ1-2	few	TGTGCCAGCTCCGGGGGCATCGATAACTATGGCTACACCTTC	CASSGGIDNYGYTF
TRBV2	NA	TRBJ2-4	NA	TGTGCCAGCAGTGAAGCATATATGTCACTAGCCAAAAACATTCAGTACTTC	CASSEAYMSLAKNIQYF
TRBV27	NA	TRBJ2-7	NA	TGCGCCGGCAGCTTCGTCTGTGCGGGGTCCTTCTACGAGCAGTACTTC	CAGSFVCAGSFYEQYF
TRBV20-1	TRBD2	TRBJ2-7	many	TGCAGTGCTAATAGCGGGAGTGGAAACTACGAGCAGTACTTC	CSANSGSGNYEQYF
TRBV12-3/TRBV12-4	NA	TRBJ1-2	few	TGTGCCAGCGGCCGACGGTTAGCTAACTATGGCTACACCTTC	CASGRRLANYGYTF
TRBV24-1	TRBD1	TRBJ2-1	NA	TGTGCCACCAGTGATTTATGGGACAGGGGAGCGAATGAGCAGTTCTTC	CATSDLWDRGANEQFF
TRBV2	NA	TRBJ1-1	few	TGTGCCAGCCTACGACAGTCAGCACTGAACACTGAAGCTTTCTTT	CASLRQSALNTEAFF
TRBV9	NA	TRBJ1-5	NA	TGTGCCAGCAGCCCGGACATCCACAATCAGCCCCAGCATTTT	CASSPDIHNQPQHF
TRBV12-3/TRBV12-4	TRBD1	TRBJ2-5	many	TGTGCCAGCAGTTTAGGGACAGGGTCTCTCTACCAAGAGACCCAGTACTTC	CASSLGTGSLYQETQYF
TRBV6-9	NA	TRBJ2-6	NA	TGTGCCAGCAGTTACGGACAGCGTCGTGGCTCTGGGGCCAACGTCCTGACTTTC	CASSYGQRRGSGANVLTF
TRBV15	TRBD1	TRBJ1-1	NA	TGTGCCACCAGCAGAGAGGGACAGGGACCTCTGACTGAAGCTTTCTTT	CATSREGQGPLTEAFF
TRBV20-1	TRBD2	TRBJ2-7	NA	TGCAGTGCTAGAGATCTGCCGACTAGCGGGACCGACGAGCAGTACTTC	CSARDLPTSGTDEQYF
TRBV11-2	TRBD2	TRBJ2-7	many	TGTGCCAGCAGCACACTAGCGGGAGCATCCTACGAGCAGTACTTC	CASSTLAGASYEQYF
TRBV6-2/TRBV6-3	TRBD1	TRBJ1-1	many	TGTGCCAGCAGGACTCGCGACAGGGTCACTGAAGCTTTCTTT	CASRTRDRVTEAFF
TRBV19	TRBD1	TRBJ1-3	once	TGTGCCAGTAGTATAGTCACAGGGGTTTCTGGAAACACCATATATTTT	CASSIVTGVSGNTIYF
TRBV7-3	NA	TRBJ2-7	many	TGTGCCAGCGCGCTTCTGGACGGGTACGAGCAGTACTTC	CASALLDGYEQYF
TRBV20-1	NA	TRBJ2-4	many	TGCAGTGCTAGAGTGTGGCGGGGCAAAAACATTCAGTACTTC	CSARVWRGKNIQYF
TRBV25-1	NA	TRBJ1-6	few	TGTGCCAGCAGTCTAAGACGGTCCAATTCACCCCTCCACTTT	CASSLRRSNSPLHF
TRBV2	TRBD1	TRBJ1-1	few	TGTGCCGGACAGGGAGAGGTTGGCACTGAAGCTTTCTTT	CAGQGEVGTEAFF
TRBV7-9	NA	TRBJ2-5	many	TGTGCCAGCAGCTCCCCGGGGGCGCGGCTGCCCTCGCCCGGGGCCCAGTACTTC	CASSSPGARLPSPGAQYF
TRBV6-2/TRBV6-3	NA	TRBJ2-3	once	TGTGCCAGCAGTTTCCAGAGCAGGGGAGGAATCACAGATACGCAGTATTTT	CASSFQSRGGITDTQYF
TRBV6-1	TRBD1	TRBJ2-4	NA	TGTGCCAGCAGTGATGACAGGGGCCTAGCCAAAAACATTCAGTACTTC	CASSDDRGLAKNIQYF
TRBV5-1	NA	TRBJ2-7	many	TGCGCCAGCATGGAAAGATGGGGCTCCTACGAGCAGTACTTC	CASMERWGSYEQYF
TRBV10-3	TRBD1	TRBJ2-1	NA	TGTGCCATCAGTGAGTGGCAGGGGGCCGGCAATGAGCAGTTCTTC	CAISEWQGAGNEQFF
TRBV20-1	TRBD2	TRBJ2-7	few	TGCAGTGCTAGATCCCACCCACTAGCGGGAGGAATATCCTACGAGCAGTACTTC	CSARSHPLAGGISYEQYF
TRBV2	NA	TRBJ2-2	NA	TGTGCCAGCAGACTGGACGGGGCCTACACCGGGGAGCTGTTTTTT	CASRLDGAYTGELFF
TRBV7-3	NA	TRBJ2-1	NA	TGTGCCAGCAGCTTATGGGGGGCGCCCAATGAGCAGTTCTTC	CASSLWGAPNEQFF
TRBV12-3/TRBV12-4	NA	TRBJ1-1	many	TGTGCCAGCACCTTTGGGGGGAACACTGAAGCTTTCTTT	CASTFGGNTEAFF
TRBV12-3/TRBV12-4	NA	TRBJ2-7	many	TGTGCCAGCCGTCGTGGGGTCGGCGAGCAGTACTTC	CASRRGVGEQYF
TRBV20-1	NA	TRBJ1-1	few	TGCAGTGCTGCCAGGGCTGGGAACACTGAAGCTTTCTTT	CSAARAGNTEAFF
TRBV3-1	TRBD2	TRBJ2-1	NA	TGTGCCAGCAGCCTAAAAGCGGGAACCTACAATGAGCAGTTCTTC	CASSLKAGTYNEQFF
TRBV7-3	NA	TRBJ2-6	few	TGTGCCAGCAGCTTAACTTCCCTGGCGGGATTATCTGGGGCCAACGTCCTGACTTTC	CASSLTSLAGLSGANVLTF
TRBV3-1	TRBD2	TRBJ2-2	NA	TGTGCCAGCAGGTCCGGGACTAGCGAGCTCGGGGAGCTGTTTTTT	CASRSGTSELGELFF